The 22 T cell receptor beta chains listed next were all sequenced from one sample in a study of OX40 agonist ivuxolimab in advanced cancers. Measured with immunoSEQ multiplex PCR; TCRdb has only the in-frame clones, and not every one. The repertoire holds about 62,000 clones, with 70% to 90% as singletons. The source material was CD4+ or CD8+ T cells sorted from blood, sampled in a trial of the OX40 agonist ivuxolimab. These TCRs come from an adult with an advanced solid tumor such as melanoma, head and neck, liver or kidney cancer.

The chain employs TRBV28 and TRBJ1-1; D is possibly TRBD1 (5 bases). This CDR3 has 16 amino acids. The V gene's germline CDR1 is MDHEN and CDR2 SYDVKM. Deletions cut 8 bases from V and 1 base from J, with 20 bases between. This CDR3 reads CASHNINWGQNTEAFF. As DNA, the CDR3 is TGTGCCAGCCACAACATCAACTGGGGCCAGAACACTGAAGCTTTCTTT.

DNA for the CDR3: TGCGCCAGCAGCTTGGAGGGGCCTGAAACAGGGGTTTACGGCTACACCTTC. It translates to CASSLEGPETGVYGYTF. V and J are TRBV5-1 and TRBJ1-2; 7 bases agree with TRBD1. Germline assignment: CDR1 SGHRS and CDR2 YFSETQ. After removal of 0 bases from V and 8 bases from J, the junction contained 16 bases not matched to a gene. CDR3 length equals 17 residues.

CDR3 bases: TGTGCCAGCTCACCTACGGGACCGGGCACAGATACGCAGTATTTT. It translates to CASSPTGPGTDTQYF. The rearrangement links TRBV18 to TRBJ2-3; perhaps D is TRBD1 or TRBD2 (5 bases each). The CDR3 is 15 residues long. The V gene's germline CDR1 is KGHSH and CDR2 LQKENI. Trimming pared 3 bases from V and 1 base from J, leaving 11 bases between.

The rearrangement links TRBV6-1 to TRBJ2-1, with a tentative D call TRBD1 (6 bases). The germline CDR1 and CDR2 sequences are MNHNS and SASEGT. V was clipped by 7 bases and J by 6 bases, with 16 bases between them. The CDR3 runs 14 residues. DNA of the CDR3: TGTGCCAGCAAGACAGGACAAGGCATCAATGAGCAGTTCTTC. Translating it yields CASKTGQGINEQFF.

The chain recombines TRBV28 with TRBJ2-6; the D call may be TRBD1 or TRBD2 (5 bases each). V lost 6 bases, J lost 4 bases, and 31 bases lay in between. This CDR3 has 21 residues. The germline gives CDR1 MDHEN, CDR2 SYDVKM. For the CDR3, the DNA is TGTGCCAGCAGCTCAAACTCGCTCTTAGGGACCACGAGGGCCGGGGCCAACGTCCTGACTTTC. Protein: CASSSNSLLGTTRAGANVLTF. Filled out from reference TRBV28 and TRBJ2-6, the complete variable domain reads DVKVTQSSRYLVKRTGEKVFLECVQDMDHENMFWYRQDPGLGLRLIYFSYDVKMKEKGDIPEGYSVSREKKERFSLILESASTNQTSMYLCASSSNSLLGTTRAGANVLTFGAGSRLTVL.

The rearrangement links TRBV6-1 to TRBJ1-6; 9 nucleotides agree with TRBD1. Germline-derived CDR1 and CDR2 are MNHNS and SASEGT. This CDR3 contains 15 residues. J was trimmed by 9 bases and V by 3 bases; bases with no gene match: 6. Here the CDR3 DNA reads TGTGCCAGCAGTGAGGGACAGGGATCTTTTTCACCCCTCCACTTT. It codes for CASSEGQGSFSPLHF.

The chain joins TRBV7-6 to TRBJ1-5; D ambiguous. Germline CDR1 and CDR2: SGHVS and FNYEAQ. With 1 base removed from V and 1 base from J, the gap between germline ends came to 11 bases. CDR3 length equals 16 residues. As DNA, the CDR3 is TGTGCCAGCAGCTTAGGTGCAGCCATAAGCAATCAGCCCCAGCATTTT. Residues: CASSLGAAISNQPQHF.

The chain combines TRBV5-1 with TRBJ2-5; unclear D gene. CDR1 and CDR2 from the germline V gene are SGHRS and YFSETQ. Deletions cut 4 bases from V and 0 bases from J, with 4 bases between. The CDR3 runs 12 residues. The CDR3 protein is CASSPNQETQYF. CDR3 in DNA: TGCGCCAGCAGCCCGAACCAAGAGACCCAGTACTTC.

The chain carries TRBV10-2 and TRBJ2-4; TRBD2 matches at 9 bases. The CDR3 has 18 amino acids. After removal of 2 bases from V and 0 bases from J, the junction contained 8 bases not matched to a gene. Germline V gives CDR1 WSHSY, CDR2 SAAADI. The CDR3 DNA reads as TGCGCCAGCAGTGAGGCTAGCGGGGCCCCACTAGCCAAAAACATTCAGTACTTC. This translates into CASSEASGAPLAKNIQYF.

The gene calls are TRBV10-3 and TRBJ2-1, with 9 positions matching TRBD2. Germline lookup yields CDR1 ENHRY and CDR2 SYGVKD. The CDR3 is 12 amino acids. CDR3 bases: TGTAGTAGCGGGAGAACCTACAATGAGCAGTTCTTC. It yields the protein CSSGRTYNEQFF.

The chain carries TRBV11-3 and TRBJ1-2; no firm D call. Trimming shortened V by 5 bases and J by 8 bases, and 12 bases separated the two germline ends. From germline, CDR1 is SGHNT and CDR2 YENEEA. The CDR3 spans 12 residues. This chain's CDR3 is CASSGYPRGYTF. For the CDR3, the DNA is TGTGCCAGCAGCGGGTATCCCAGAGGCTACACCTTC.

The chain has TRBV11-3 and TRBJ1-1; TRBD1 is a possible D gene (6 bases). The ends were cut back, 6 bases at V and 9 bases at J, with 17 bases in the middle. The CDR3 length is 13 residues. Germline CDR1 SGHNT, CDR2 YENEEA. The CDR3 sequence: CASRRGQTEKAFF. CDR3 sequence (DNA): TGTGCCAGCAGGAGAGGACAGACGGAGAAAGCTTTCTTT. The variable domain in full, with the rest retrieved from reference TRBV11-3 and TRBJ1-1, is EAGVVQSPRYKIIEKKQPVAFWCNPISGHNTLYWYLQNLGQGPELLIRYENEEAVDDSQLPKDRFSAERLKGVDSTLKIQPAELGDSAVYLCASRRGQTEKAFFGQGTRLTVV.

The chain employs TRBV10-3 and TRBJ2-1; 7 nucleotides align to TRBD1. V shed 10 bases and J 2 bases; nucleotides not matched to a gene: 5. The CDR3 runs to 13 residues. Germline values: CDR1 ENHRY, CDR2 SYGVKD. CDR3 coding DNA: TGTGCCACCACCGGGACAGCCTACAATGAGCAGTTCTTC. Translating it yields CATTGTAYNEQFF.

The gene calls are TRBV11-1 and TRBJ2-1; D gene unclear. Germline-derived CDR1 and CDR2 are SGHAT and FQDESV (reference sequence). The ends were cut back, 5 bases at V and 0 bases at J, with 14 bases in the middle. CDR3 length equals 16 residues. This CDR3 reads CASSHRQKGSYNEQFF. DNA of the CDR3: TGTGCCAGCAGCCATAGGCAAAAGGGCTCCTACAATGAGCAGTTCTTC.

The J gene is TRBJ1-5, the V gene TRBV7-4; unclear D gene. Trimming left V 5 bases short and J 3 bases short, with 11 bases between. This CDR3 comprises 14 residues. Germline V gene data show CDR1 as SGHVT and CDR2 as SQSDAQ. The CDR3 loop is CASSPRVTNQPQHF. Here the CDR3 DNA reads TGTGCCAGCAGCCCTAGGGTTACCAATCAGCCCCAGCATTTT.

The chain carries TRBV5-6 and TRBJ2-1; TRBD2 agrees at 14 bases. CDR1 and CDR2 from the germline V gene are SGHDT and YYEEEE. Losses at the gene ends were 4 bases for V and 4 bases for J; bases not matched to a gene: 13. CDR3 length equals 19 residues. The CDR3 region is CASSPGPGLAGAGYNEQFF. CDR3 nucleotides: TGTGCCAGCAGCCCCGGGCCGGGACTAGCGGGAGCTGGGTACAATGAGCAGTTCTTC.

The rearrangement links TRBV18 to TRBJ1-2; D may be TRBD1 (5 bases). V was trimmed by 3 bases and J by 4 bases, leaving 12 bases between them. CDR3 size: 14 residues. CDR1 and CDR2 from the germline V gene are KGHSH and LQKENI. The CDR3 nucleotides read TGTGCCAGCTCACCCCCCGCGGGGACCTATGGCTACACCTTC. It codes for CASSPPAGTYGYTF.

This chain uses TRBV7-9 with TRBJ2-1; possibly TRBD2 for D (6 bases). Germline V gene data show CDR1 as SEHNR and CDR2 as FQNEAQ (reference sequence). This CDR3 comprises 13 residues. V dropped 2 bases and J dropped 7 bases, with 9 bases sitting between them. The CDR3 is CASSLLRENEQFF. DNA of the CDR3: TGTGCCAGCAGCTTATTACGGGAGAATGAGCAGTTCTTC.

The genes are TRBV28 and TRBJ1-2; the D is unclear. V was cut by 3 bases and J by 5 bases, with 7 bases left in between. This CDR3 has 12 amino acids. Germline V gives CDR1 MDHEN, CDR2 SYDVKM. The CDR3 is CASSLDGYGYTF. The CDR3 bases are TGTGCCAGCAGTTTGGATGGTTATGGCTACACCTTC.

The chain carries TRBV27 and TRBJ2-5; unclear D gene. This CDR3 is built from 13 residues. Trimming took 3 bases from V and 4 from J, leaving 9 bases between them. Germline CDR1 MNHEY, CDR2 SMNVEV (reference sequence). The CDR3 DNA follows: TGTGCCAGCAGTTTTAGGGCACGAGAGACCCAGTACTTC. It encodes CASSFRARETQYF.

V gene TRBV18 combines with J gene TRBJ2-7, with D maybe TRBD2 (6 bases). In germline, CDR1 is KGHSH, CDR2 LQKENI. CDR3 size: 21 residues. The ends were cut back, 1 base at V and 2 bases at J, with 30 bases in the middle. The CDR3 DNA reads TGTGCCAGCTCACCACTGAGATCCGCGGGAAGTGTTGGGACTTCTCCCTACGAGCAGTACTTC. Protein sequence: CASSPLRSAGSVGTSPYEQYF.

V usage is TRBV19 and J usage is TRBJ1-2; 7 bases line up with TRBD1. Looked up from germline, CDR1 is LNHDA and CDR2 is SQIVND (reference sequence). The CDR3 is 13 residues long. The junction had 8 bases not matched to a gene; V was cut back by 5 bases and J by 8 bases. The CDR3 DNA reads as TGTGCCAGTAGTGAACAGGGGCTTCGGGGCTACACCTTC. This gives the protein CASSEQGLRGYTF.